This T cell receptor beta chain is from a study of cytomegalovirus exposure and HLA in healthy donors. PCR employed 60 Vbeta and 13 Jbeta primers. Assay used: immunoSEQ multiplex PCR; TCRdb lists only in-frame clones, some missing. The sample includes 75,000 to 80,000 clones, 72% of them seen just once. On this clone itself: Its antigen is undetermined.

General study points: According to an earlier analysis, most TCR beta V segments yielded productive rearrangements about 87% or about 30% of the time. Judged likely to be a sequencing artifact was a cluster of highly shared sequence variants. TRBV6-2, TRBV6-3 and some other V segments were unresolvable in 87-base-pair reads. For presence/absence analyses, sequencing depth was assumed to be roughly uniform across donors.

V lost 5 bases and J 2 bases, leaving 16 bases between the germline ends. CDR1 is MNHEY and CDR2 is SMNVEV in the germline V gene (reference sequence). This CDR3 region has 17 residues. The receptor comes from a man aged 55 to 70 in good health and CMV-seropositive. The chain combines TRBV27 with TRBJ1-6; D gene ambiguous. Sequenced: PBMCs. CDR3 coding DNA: TGTGCCAGCAGTCCCGACGGGTGGCAGACCTATAATTCACCCCTCCACTTT. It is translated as CASSPDGWQTYNSPLHF.